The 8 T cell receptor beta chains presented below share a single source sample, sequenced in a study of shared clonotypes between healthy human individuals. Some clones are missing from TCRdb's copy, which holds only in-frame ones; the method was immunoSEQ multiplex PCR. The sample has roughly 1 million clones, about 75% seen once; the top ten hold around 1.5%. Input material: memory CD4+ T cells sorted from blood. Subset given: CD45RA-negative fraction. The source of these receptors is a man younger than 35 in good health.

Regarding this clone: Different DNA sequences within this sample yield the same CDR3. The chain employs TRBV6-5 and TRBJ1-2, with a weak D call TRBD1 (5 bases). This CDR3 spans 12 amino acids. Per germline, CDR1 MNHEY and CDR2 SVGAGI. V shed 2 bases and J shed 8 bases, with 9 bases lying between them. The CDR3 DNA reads TGTGCCAGCAGTTACCCAACAGGCGGCTACACCTTC. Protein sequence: CASSYPTGGYTF.

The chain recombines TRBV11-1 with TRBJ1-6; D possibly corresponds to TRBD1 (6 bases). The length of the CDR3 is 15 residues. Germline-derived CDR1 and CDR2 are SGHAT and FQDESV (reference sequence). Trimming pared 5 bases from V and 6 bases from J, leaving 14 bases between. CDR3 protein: CASSETTGLNSPLHF. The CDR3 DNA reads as TGTGCCAGCAGCGAGACTACAGGGCTTAATTCACCCCTCCACTTT.

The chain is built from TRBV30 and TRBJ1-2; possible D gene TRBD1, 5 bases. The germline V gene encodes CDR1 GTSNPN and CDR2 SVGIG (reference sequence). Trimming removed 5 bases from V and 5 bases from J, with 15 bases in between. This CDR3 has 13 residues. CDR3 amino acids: CAWGRGSVYGYTF. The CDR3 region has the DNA TGTGCCTGGGGAAGGGGCAGTGTTTATGGCTACACCTTC.

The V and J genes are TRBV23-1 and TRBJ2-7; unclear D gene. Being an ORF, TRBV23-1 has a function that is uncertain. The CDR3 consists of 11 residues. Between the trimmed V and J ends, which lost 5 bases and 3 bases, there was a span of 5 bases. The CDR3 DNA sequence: TGCGCCAGCAGTGAGAGCTACGAGCAGTACTTC. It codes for CASSESYEQYF.

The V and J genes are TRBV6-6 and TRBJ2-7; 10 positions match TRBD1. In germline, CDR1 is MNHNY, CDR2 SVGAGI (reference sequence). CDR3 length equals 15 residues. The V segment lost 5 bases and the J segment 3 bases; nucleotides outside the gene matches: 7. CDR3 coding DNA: TGTGCCAGCAGTAAAGGGACAGGGGTTATCTACGAGCAGTACTTC. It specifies CASSKGTGVIYEQYF.

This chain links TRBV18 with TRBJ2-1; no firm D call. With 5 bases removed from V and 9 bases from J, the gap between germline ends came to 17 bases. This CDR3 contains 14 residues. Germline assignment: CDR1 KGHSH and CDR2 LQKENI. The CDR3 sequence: CASSTLDGQVEQFF. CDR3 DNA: TGTGCCAGCTCAACCCTGGACGGCCAGGTTGAGCAGTTCTTC.

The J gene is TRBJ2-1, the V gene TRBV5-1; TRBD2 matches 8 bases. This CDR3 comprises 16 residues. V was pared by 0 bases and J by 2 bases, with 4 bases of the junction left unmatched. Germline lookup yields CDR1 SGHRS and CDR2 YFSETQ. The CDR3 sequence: CASSLEYSGTYNEQFF. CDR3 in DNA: TGCGCCAGCAGCTTGGAATATAGCGGGACCTACAATGAGCAGTTCTTC.

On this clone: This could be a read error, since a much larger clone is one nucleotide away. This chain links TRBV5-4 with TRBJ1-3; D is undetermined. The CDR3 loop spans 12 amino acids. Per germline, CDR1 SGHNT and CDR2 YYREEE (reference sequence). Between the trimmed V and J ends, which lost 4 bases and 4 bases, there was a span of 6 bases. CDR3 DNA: TGTGCCAGCAGCGCGGGGGGAAACACCATATATTTT. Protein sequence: CASSAGGNTIYF.